Here is one T cell receptor (beta chain) with its context. Its antigen is still unknown. This sample was taken from a study of blood T cells in healthy people across ages. The authors ran a second PCR of roughly 6 to 12 cycles using a sample-barcoded 5' primer and a J-beta primer mix. A single record per CDR3 protein comes from TCRdb applying MiXCR to the 5' RACE reads. Here the sample spans around 580,000 distinct CDR3 sequences, around half being singletons. General study findings and limits: From one million sequenced T cells, diversity estimates were lower bounds. Significant beta diversity loss was already apparent by age approximately 37, declining roughly linearly.

The CDR3 consists of 13 residues. Between the trimmed V and J ends, which lost 1 base and 3 bases, there was a span of 4 bases. Germline values: CDR1 SGHTA, CDR2 FQGNSA. The genes are TRBV7-2 and TRBJ1-5; D unclear. Sequencing was done on a sample of blood. This TCR derives from a man older than 75 in good health. CDR3 DNA: TGTGCCAGCAGCTTAGACAACAATCAGCCCCAGCATTTT. It is translated as CASSLDNNQPQHF.